The clone carrying this T cell receptor (beta chain) was seen many times. Researchers took RNA transcripts and amplified the TCR beta CDR3 regions from them. RT-PCR in the first round (using the HTBI primer set) targeted the TCR CDR3. MiXCR, applied by TCRdb to the multiplex PCR reads, yields one record per CDR3 protein. The sample records roughly 600,000 distinct CDR3 sequences, about 14% being singletons. For the diagnoses, clinical symptoms, serum thyroxine and TRAb, thyroid ultrasound and orbital computed tomography were used. The sample comes from a study of T cells in Graves' hyperthyroidism and ophthalmopathy. Study as a whole: Peripheral blood collection took place at initial diagnosis, before any treatment.

The TCR comes from a woman aged 45-65 years with Graves' ophthalmopathy. The specimen was blood.

The CDR3 DNA follows: TGTGCCAGCAGTTCATTAGTACGGTTGAACACTGAAGCTTTCTTT. Protein product: CASSSLVRLNTEAFF. This rearrangement joins TRBV27 to TRBJ1-1; the D is unclear. The CDR3 has 15 residues. Germline V lookup: CDR1 MNHEY, CDR2 SMNVEV (reference sequence). Trimming took 4 bases from V and 0 from J, leaving 12 bases between them.